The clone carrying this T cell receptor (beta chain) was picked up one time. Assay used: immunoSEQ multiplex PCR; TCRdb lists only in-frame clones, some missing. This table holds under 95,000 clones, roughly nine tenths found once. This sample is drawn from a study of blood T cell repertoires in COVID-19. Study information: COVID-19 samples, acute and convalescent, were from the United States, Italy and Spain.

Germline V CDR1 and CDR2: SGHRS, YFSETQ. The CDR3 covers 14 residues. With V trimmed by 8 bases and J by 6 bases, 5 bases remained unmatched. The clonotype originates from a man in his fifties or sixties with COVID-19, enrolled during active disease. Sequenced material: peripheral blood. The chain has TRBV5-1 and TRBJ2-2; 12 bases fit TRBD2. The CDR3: CASLAGGPAGELFF. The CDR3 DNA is TGCGCCAGTCTAGCGGGAGGGCCGGCCGGGGAGCTGTTTTTT.